This T cell receptor (beta chain) was obtained from a study of control samples from healthy donors and cancer patients. Trimming removed 3 bases from V and 4 bases from J; junction bases left unmatched: 7. There are 17 residues in the CDR3. The germline V gene has CDR1 SGHTA and CDR2 FQGNSA. Clones were read by immunoSEQ multiplex PCR, and TCRdb kept only the in-frame ones, dropping some. The sample includes about 410,000 clones, approximately 90% of them seen just once. The chain links TRBV7-2 to TRBJ2-1; TRBD2 matches at 12 bases. The sample was PBMCs. This clonotype was obtained from a man aged 35-49 years with head and neck cancer. The CDR3 nucleotides read TGTGCCAGCAGCTTGGCCCCGACTAGCGGGGGATACAATGAGCAGTTCTTC. Its translation is CASSLAPTSGGYNEQFF.